Listed below are T cell receptor beta chains from one sample, sequenced in a study of blood T cell repertoires in COVID-19. Data came from immunoSEQ multiplex PCR; TCRdb stores just in-frame clones and leaves some out. Of 90,000 to 100,000 clones detected, about 88% appear once; the ten largest clones hold 1.5% to 2%. Material for sequencing was peripheral blood. All receptors come from a man of 80 years or more with acute or convalescent COVID-19. Both conserved end residues are part of each CDR3. A D gene is named only where the DNA matches it firmly. Only part of the rows carry a size: once, few, many, or a class if the clone is expanded.

d_gene	v_gene	abundance	len	j_gene	CDR3aa	CDR3nt
.	TRBV21-1	.	13	TRBJ1-1	CASSKHACTEAFF	TGTGCCAGCAGCAAACACGCGTGCACTGAAGCTTTCTTT
TRBD1	TRBV28	.	13	TRBJ2-7	CASSFGQAYEQYF	TGTGCCAGCAGCTTCGGACAGGCCTACGAGCAGTACTTC
TRBD2	TRBV9	.	17	TRBJ2-3	CASSVEAGAWGTDTQYF	TGTGCCAGCAGCGTAGAGGCGGGAGCGTGGGGCACAGATACGCAGTATTTT
.	TRBV19	.	15	TRBJ2-2	CASSIASGGAGELFF	TGTGCCAGTAGTATAGCCTCGGGCGGGGCCGGGGAGCTGTTTTTT
TRBD2	TRBV28	.	16	TRBJ2-1	CASNSTSGSFGNEQFF	TGTGCCAGCAATAGTACTAGCGGGAGTTTCGGCAATGAGCAGTTCTTC
.	TRBV6-5	.	13	TRBJ2-7	CASTRGPSYEQYF	TGTGCCAGCACGAGAGGTCCTTCCTACGAGCAGTACTTC
TRBD2	TRBV18	.	15	TRBJ2-1	CASSPFRGRGNEQFF	TGTGCCAGCTCACCTTTCCGCGGGAGGGGGAATGAGCAGTTCTTC
.	TRBV4-3	.	16	TRBJ1-4	CASSTRLQGPNEKLFF	TGCGCCAGCAGCACCCGATTACAGGGCCCTAATGAAAAACTGTTTTTT
TRBD2	TRBV5-8	.	16	TRBJ2-1	CASSHFGGGLGNEQFF	TGTGCCAGCAGTCACTTTGGGGGAGGGCTTGGAAATGAGCAGTTCTTC
TRBD1	TRBV5-1	.	14	TRBJ1-2	CASSPGTGGRGYTF	TGCGCCAGCAGCCCGGGGACAGGGGGGAGAGGCTACACCTTC
.	TRBV9	.	14	TRBJ1-2	CASSPRTETGGYTF	TGTGCCAGCAGCCCAAGGACAGAAACCGGTGGCTACACCTTC
TRBD2	TRBV6-2/TRBV6-3	.	17	TRBJ2-3	CASSPQGLAGGGDTQYF	TGTGCCAGCAGTCCCCAGGGACTAGCGGGAGGGGGAGATACGCAGTATTTT
TRBD2	TRBV5-1	.	15	TRBJ2-3	CASSLGLAGEDTQYF	TGCGCCAGCAGCTTGGGTCTAGCGGGGGAAGATACGCAGTATTTT
TRBD2	TRBV11-2	.	15	TRBJ2-1	CASSKTSGRYNEQFF	TGTGCCAGCAGCAAGACTAGCGGGAGGTACAATGAGCAGTTCTTC
.	TRBV18	.	12	TRBJ2-7	CASSPDSYEQYF	TGTGCCAGCTCACCTGACAGCTACGAGCAGTACTTC
.	TRBV7-9	few	14	TRBJ2-5	CASSPAGSSGTQYF	TGTGCCAGCAGCCCCGCCGGATCCTCAGGGACCCAGTACTTC
TRBD2	TRBV5-1	.	16	TRBJ2-5	CASSTGLAGGPETQYF	TGCGCCAGCAGCACCGGACTAGCGGGAGGTCCGGAGACCCAGTACTTC
TRBD1	TRBV28	.	13	TRBJ1-5	CASRNRGPWPQHF	TGTGCCAGCAGAAACAGGGGTCCATGGCCCCAGCATTTT
.	TRBV5-1	.	14	TRBJ2-5	CASSLATTQETQYF	TGCGCCAGCAGCTTAGCGACCACCCAAGAGACCCAGTACTTC
.	TRBV2	once	15	TRBJ2-2	CASSETGSLPGELFF	TGTGCCAGCAGTGAAACAGGGTCTTTGCCCGGGGAGCTGTTTTTT
TRBD1	TRBV4-2	.	14	TRBJ1-4	CASSQDRGDEKLFF	TGTGCCAGCAGCCAAGACAGGGGGGACGAAAAACTGTTTTTT
.	TRBV21-1	.	15	TRBJ1-6	CASSKERGFNSPLHF	TGTGCCAGCAGCAAAGAAAGGGGATTTAATTCACCCCTCCACTTT
.	TRBV7-2	.	15	TRBJ1-2	CASSELGSGDYGYTF	TGTGCCAGCAGCGAACTGGGATCGGGGGACTATGGCTACACCTTC
.	TRBV28	.	11	TRBJ2-4	CASSVENIQYF	TGTGCCAGCAGTGTCGAAAACATTCAGTACTTC
.	TRBV28	once	16	TRBJ1-4	CASGLPREAHREKLFF	TGTGCCAGCGGCCTCCCTCGGGAAGCCCACCGGGAAAAACTGTTTTTT
.	TRBV6-2/TRBV6-3	.	12	TRBJ2-3	CASSLQGDTQYF	TGTGCCAGCAGCCTCCAGGGGGATACGCAGTATTTT
TRBD2	TRBV11-3	.	18	TRBJ2-1	CASSLDGQLAGGPYEQFF	TGTGCCAGCAGCTTAGACGGACAACTAGCGGGAGGGCCCTATGAGCAGTTCTTC
TRBD2	TRBV7-8	.	14	TRBJ2-1	CASSIGLALNEQFF	TGTGCCAGCAGCATTGGACTAGCCCTCAATGAGCAGTTCTTC
TRBD2	TRBV23-1	.	17	TRBJ2-7	CASSSPGTSGRGHEQYF	TGCGCCAGCAGCTCCCCCGGGACTAGCGGGAGAGGCCACGAGCAGTACTTC
TRBD2	TRBV29-1	once	14	TRBJ2-1	CSVLSGTTYNEQFF	TGCAGCGTTCTCTCCGGGACTACCTACAATGAGCAGTTCTTC
.	TRBV27	.	15	TRBJ1-1	CASSLSYSLNTEAFF	TGTGCCAGCAGTTTATCGTACAGCTTGAACACTGAAGCTTTCTTT
TRBD1	TRBV7-6	.	15	TRBJ2-2	CASSLRQGGTGELFF	TGTGCCAGCAGCCTACGACAGGGCGGCACCGGGGAGCTGTTTTTT
.	TRBV28	.	13	TRBJ1-1	CASSSLGNTEAFF	TGTGCCAGCAGTTCTCTAGGGAACACTGAAGCTTTCTTT
TRBD1	TRBV2	.	13	TRBJ1-3	CASSGTDGNTIYF	TGTGCCAGCAGCGGGACAGATGGAAACACCATATATTTT
TRBD2	TRBV5-1	.	17	TRBJ2-3	CASSPQREVPSTDTQYF	TGCGCCAGCAGCCCTCAGCGGGAGGTCCCTAGCACAGATACGCAGTATTTT
TRBD2	TRBV2	.	14	TRBJ2-3	CASSELAGDHTQYF	TGTGCCAGCAGTGAATTAGCGGGAGATCATACGCAGTATTTT
.	TRBV2	.	14	TRBJ2-1	CASSDTLFYNEQFF	TGTGCCAGCAGTGATACCCTATTCTACAATGAGCAGTTCTTC
.	TRBV11-2	.	17	TRBJ2-3	CASSGRGQGERERTQYF	TGTGCCAGTTCGGGCCGGGGGCAGGGGGAGAGGGAGAGGACGCAGTATTTT
TRBD1	TRBV2	.	13	TRBJ1-1	CASSLDRATEAFF	TGTGCCAGCAGCTTAGACAGGGCCACTGAAGCTTTCTTT
.	TRBV5-6	.	13	TRBJ2-3	CASSLRGIDTQYF	TGTGCCAGCAGCTTGAGAGGGATAGATACGCAGTATTTT
TRBD2	TRBV19	.	16	TRBJ2-7	CASSIGGLAGTYEQYF	TGTGCCAGTAGTATAGGAGGGCTAGCGGGGACCTACGAGCAGTACTTC
TRBD1	TRBV9	.	15	TRBJ2-3	CASSGRDSYTDTQYF	TGTGCCAGCAGCGGAAGGGACAGTTACACAGATACGCAGTATTTT
TRBD1	TRBV29-1	once	14	TRBJ2-5	CSVLHPGGGETQYF	TGCAGCGTCCTTCATCCAGGGGGCGGGGAGACCCAGTACTTC
.	TRBV4-2	few	17	TRBJ1-3	CASSQESGEAHGNTIYF	TGTGCCAGCAGCCAAGAGAGCGGAGAAGCGCATGGAAACACCATATATTTT
.	TRBV24-1	.	14	TRBJ1-5	CATGEGGQNQPQHF	TGTGCCACCGGGGAAGGGGGTCAGAATCAGCCCCAGCATTTT
.	TRBV27	few	16	TRBJ2-1	CASSLVRGGSYNEQFF	TGTGCCAGCAGTTTGGTAAGGGGAGGCTCCTACAATGAGCAGTTCTTC
TRBD1	TRBV28	.	15	TRBJ2-3	CASSPLRDRGDTQYF	TGTGCCAGCAGTCCCCTCCGGGACAGGGGAGATACGCAGTATTTT
.	TRBV28	.	13	TRBJ1-2	CASSLAVPYGYTF	TGTGCCAGCAGTTTGGCGGTGCCCTATGGCTACACCTTC
.	TRBV20-1	.	11	TRBJ1-1	CSASSGRKAFF	TGCAGTGCTAGCTCCGGGAGAAAAGCTTTCTTT
.	TRBV5-8	.	17	TRBJ2-1	CASSFNPMTGEEGEQFF	TGTGCCAGCAGCTTCAATCCGATGACGGGAGAGGAAGGTGAGCAGTTCTTC
.	TRBV6-5	.	15	TRBJ2-2	CASSYSRGNTGELFF	TGTGCCAGCAGTTACTCAAGGGGCAACACCGGGGAGCTGTTTTTT
TRBD2	TRBV5-1	.	17	TRBJ2-1	CASSSGLAGGGYFEQFF	TGCGCCAGCAGCTCGGGACTAGCGGGAGGGGGATATTTCGAGCAGTTCTTC
TRBD2	TRBV4-2	.	15	TRBJ2-7	CASSQDPTSDYEQYF	TGTGCCAGCAGCCAAGATCCTACTAGCGACTACGAGCAGTACTTC
TRBD1	TRBV10-3	.	12	TRBJ1-1	CAIATGSTEAFF	TGTGCCATCGCGACAGGGAGTACTGAAGCTTTCTTT
TRBD2	TRBV3-1/TRBV3-2	.	15	TRBJ2-5	CASSQVPGRGETQYF	TGTGCCAGCAGCCAAGTGCCGGGGAGGGGAGAGACCCAGTACTTC
TRBD2	TRBV5-4	.	15	TRBJ2-1	CASSLPPSGYNEQFF	TGTGCCAGCAGCTTGCCTCCTAGCGGATACAATGAGCAGTTCTTC
.	TRBV7-2	.	16	TRBJ2-2	CASSLAPPANTGELFF	TGTGCCAGCAGCCTAGCCCCTCCGGCGAACACCGGGGAGCTGTTTTTT